The TCR beta chain described here comes from a study of blood T cells in healthy people across ages. PCR was performed a second time for about 6 to 12 cycles using a sample-barcoded 5' primer and a J-beta primer mix. Using its own MiXCR run on the 5' RACE reads, TCRdb lists one record per CDR3 protein. Found here are roughly 1.9 million distinct CDR3 sequences, more than 35% of them singletons; the top ten hold 20% to 25%. This clonotype showed up just a few times. This CDR3 region has 19 residues. In germline, CDR1 is DFQATT, CDR2 SNEGSKA (reference sequence). V was trimmed by 0 bases and J by 1 base, leaving 24 bases between them.

The specimen was blood. The rearrangement links TRBV20-1 to TRBJ2-5, with a weak D call TRBD2 (6 bases). This sequence was found in a human donor in good health. The DNA of the CDR3 is TGCAGTGCTAGAGATCCGTGGGGCCTAGCGCCAGCCTCCCAAGAGACCCAGTACTTC. This codes for CSARDPWGLAPASQETQYF.